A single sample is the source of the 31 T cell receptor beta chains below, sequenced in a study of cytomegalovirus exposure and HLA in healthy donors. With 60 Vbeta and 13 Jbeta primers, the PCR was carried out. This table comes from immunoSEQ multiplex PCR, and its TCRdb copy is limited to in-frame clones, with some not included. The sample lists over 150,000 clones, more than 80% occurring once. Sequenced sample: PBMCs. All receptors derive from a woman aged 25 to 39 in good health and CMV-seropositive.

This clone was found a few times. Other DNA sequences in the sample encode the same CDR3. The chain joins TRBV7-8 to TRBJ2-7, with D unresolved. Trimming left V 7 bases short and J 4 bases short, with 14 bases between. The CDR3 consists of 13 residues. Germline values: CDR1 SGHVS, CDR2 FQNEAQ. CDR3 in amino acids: CASKLEPAYEQYF. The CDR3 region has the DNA TGTGCCAGCAAGCTAGAGCCGGCATACGAGCAGTACTTC. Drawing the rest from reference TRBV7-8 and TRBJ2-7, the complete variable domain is GAGVSQSPRYKVAKRGQDVALRCDPISGHVSLFWYQQALGQGPEFLTYFQNEAQLDKSGLPSDRFFAERPEGSVSTLKIQRTQQEDSAVYLCASKLEPAYEQYFGPGTRLTVT.

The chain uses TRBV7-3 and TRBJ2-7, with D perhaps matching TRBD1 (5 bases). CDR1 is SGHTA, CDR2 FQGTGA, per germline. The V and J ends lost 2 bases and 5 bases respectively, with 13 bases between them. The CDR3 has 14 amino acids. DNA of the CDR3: TGTGCCAGCAGCTTATACCAGGGATCCGACGAGCAGTACTTC. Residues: CASSLYQGSDEQYF.

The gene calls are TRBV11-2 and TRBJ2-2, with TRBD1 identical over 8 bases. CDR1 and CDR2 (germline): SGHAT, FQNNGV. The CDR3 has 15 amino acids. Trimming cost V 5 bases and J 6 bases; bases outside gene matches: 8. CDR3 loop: CASSHYRGVAGELFF. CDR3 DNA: TGTGCCAGCAGCCATTACAGGGGGGTGGCCGGGGAGCTGTTTTTT.

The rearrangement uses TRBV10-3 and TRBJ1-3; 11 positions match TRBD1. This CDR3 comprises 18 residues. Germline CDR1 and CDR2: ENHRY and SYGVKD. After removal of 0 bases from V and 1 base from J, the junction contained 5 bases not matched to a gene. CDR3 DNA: TGTGCCATCAGTGAGTCAAGACGGGACAGGGGGTCTGGAAACACCATATATTTT. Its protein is CAISESRRDRGSGNTIYF.

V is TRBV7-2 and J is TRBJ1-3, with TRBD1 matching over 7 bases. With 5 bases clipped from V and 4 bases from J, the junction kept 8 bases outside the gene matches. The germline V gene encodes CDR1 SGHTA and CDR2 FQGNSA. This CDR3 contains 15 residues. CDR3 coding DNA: TGTGCCAGCAGCCCTAGACAGGGTTCGGGAAACACCATATATTTT. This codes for CASSPRQGSGNTIYF.

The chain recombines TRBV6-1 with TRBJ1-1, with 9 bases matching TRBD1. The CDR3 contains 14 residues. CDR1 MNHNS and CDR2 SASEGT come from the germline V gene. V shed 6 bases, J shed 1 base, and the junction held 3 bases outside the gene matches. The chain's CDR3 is CASSTGGPNTEAFF. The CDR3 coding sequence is TGTGCCAGCAGCACAGGGGGCCCGAACACTGAAGCTTTCTTT.

CDR3 protein: CASSLGTGSTEAFF. CDR3 nucleotides: TGTGCCAGCAGCTTGGGGACAGGTTCCACTGAAGCTTTCTTT. The chain employs TRBV7-8 and TRBJ1-1; TRBD1 aligns across 8 bases. In germline, CDR1 is SGHVS, CDR2 FQNEAQ. The trim removed 3 bases at V and 4 bases at J, leaving 4 bases unmatched. The CDR3 sequence is 14 residues long.

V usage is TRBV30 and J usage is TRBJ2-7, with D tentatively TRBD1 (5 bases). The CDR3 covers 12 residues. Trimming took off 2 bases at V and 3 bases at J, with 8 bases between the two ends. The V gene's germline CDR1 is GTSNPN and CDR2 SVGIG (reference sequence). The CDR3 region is CAWSYQGYEQYF. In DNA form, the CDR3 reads TGTGCCTGGAGTTATCAGGGCTACGAGCAGTACTTC.

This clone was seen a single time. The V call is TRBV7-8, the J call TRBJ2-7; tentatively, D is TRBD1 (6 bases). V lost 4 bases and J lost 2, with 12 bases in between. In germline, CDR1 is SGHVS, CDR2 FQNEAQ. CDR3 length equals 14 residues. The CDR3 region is CASSSAQGTYEQYF. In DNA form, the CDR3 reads TGTGCCAGCAGCTCCGCCCAGGGGACCTACGAGCAGTACTTC.

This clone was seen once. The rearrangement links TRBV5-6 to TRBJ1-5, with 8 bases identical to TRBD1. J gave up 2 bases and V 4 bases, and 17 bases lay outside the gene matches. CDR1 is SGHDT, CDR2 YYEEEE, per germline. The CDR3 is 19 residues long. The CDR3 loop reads CASSPTSDRGFLRNQPQHF. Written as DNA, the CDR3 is TGTGCCAGCAGCCCTACCTCCGACAGGGGATTCTTGCGCAATCAGCCCCAGCATTTT.

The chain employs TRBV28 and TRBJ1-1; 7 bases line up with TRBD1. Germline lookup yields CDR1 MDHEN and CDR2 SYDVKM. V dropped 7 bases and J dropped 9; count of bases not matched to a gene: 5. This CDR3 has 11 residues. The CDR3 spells CASIRQGKAFF. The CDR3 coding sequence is TGTGCCAGCATAAGACAGGGCAAAGCTTTCTTT.

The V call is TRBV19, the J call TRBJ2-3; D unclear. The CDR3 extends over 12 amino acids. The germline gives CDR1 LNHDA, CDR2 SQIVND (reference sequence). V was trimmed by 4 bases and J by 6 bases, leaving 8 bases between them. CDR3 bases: TGTGCCAGTAGTACCATACGGGATACGCAGTATTTT. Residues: CASSTIRDTQYF. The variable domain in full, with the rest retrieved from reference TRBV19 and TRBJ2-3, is DGGITQSPKYLFRKEGQNVTLSCEQNLNHDAMYWYRQDPGQGLRLIYYSQIVNDFQKGDIAEGYSVSREKKESFPLTVTSAQKNPTAFYLCASSTIRDTQYFGPGTRLTVL.

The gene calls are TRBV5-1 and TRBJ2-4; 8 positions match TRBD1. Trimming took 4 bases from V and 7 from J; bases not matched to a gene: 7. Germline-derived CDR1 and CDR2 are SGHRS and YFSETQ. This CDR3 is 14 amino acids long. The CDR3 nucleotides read TGCGCCAGCAGCACCGGACAGGGCTACAACATTCAGTACTTC. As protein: CASSTGQGYNIQYF.

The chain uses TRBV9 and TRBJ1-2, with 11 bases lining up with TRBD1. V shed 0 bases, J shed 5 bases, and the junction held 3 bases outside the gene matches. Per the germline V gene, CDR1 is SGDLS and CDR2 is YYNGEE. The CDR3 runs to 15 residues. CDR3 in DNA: TGTGCCAGCAGCGTAGCGGACAGGGGGCAATATGGCTACACCTTC. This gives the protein CASSVADRGQYGYTF.

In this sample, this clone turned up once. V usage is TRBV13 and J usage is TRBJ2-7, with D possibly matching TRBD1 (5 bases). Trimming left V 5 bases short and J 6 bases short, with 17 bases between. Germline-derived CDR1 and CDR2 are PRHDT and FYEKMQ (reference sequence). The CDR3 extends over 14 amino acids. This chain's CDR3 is CASSPSRQRFEQYF. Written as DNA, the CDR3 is TGTGCCAGCAGCCCCTCTAGACAGCGTTTCGAGCAGTACTTC. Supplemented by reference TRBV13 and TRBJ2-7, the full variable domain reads AAGVIQSPRHLIKEKRETATLKCYPIPRHDTVYWYQQGPGQDPQFLISFYEKMQSDKGSIPDRFSAQQFSDYHSELNMSSLELGDSALYFCASSPSRQRFEQYFGPGTRLTVT.

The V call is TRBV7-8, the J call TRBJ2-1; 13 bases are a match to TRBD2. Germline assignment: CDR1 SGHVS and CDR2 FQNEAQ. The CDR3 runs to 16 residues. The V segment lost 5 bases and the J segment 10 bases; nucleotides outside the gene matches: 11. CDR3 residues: CASSIRTSGGAAEQFF. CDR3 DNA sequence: TGTGCCAGCAGCATTAGGACTAGCGGGGGAGCCGCGGAGCAGTTCTTC.

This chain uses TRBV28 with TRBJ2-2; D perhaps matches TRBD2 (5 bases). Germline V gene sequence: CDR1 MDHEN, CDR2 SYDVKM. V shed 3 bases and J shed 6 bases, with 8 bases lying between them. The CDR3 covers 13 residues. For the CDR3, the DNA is TGTGCCAGCAGTTTCCGGGAATCCGGGGAGCTGTTTTTT. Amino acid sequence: CASSFRESGELFF.

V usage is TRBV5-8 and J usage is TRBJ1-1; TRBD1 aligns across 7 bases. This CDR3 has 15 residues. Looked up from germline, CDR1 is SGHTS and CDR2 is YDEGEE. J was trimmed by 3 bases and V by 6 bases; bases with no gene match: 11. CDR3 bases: TGTGCCAGCAAATACAGGGGTACTGGGGACACTGAAGCTTTCTTT. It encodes CASKYRGTGDTEAFF.

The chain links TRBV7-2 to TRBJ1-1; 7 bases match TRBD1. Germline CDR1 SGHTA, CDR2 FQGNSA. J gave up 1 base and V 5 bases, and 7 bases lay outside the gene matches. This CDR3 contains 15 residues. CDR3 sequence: CASSIVGQRNTEAFF. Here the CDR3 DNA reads TGTGCCAGCAGCATAGTGGGACAGCGGAACACTGAAGCTTTCTTT.

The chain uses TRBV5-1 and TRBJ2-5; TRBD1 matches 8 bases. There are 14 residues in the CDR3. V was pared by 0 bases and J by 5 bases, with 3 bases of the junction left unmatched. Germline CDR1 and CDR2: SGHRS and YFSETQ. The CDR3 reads CASSLAGGAETQYF. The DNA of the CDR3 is TGCGCCAGCAGCTTGGCAGGGGGCGCGGAGACCCAGTACTTC.

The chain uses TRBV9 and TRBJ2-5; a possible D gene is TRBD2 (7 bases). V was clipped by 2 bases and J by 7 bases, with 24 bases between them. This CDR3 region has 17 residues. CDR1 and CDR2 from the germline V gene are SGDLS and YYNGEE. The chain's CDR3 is CASSVRLQGGAAGTQYF. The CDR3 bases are TGTGCCAGCAGCGTTCGACTACAGGGAGGGGCCGCCGGGACCCAGTACTTC.

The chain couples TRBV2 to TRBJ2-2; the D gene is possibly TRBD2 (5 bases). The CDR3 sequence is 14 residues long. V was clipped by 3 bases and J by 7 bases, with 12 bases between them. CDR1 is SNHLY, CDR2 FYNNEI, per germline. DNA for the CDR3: TGTGCCAGCAGTGACCCCCGGGGAGTCGGGGAGCTGTTTTTT. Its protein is CASSDPRGVGELFF.

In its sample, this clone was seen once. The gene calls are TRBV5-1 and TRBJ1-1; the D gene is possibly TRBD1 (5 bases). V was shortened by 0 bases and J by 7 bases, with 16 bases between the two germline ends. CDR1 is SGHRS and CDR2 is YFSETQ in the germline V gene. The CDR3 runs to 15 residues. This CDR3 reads CASSLAVGAGFEAFF. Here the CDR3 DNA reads TGCGCCAGCAGCTTGGCGGTTGGGGCAGGCTTTGAAGCTTTCTTT.

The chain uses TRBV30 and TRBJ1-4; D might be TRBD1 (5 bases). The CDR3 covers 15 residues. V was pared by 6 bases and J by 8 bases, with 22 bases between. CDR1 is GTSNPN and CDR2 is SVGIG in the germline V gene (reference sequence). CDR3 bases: TGTGCCTGCGGGGCAGGGAGGTCGAATCGAGAAAAACTGTTTTTT. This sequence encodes CACGAGRSNREKLFF. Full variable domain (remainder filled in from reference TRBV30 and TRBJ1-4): SQTIHQWPATLVQPVGSPLSLECTVEGTSNPNLYWYRQAAGRGLQLLFYSVGIGQISSEVPQNLSASRPQDRQFILSSKKLLLSDSGFYLCACGAGRSNREKLFFGSGTQLSVL.

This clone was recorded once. The CDR3 protein is CASSGLGGVYLTEAFF. DNA of the CDR3: TGTGCCAGCAGTGGCTTGGGGGGGGTGTATCTCACTGAAGCTTTCTTT. This chain joins TRBV6-1 and TRBJ1-1; D might be TRBD1 (5 bases). The CDR3 runs to 16 residues. The V gene lost 4 bases and the J gene lost 4 bases, with 19 bases spanning the gap. The V gene's germline CDR1 is MNHNS and CDR2 SASEGT.

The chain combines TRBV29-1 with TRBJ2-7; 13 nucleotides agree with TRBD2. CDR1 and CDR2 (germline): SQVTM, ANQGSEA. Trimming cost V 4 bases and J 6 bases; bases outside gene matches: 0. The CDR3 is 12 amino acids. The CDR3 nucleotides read TGCAGCGTTGGGACTAGCGGGAGCGAGCAGTACTTC. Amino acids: CSVGTSGSEQYF.

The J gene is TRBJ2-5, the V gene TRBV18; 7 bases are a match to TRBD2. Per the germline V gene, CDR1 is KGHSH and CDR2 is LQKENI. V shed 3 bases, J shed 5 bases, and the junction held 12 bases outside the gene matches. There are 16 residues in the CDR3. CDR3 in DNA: TGTGCCAGCTCACCCCCAAACCGTGGTAGCGGGGAGACCCAGTACTTC. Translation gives CASSPPNRGSGETQYF. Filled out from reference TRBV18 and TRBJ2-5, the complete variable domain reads NAGVMQNPRHLVRRRGQEARLRCSPMKGHSHVYWYRQLPEEGLKFMVYLQKENIIDESGMPKERFSAEFPKEGPSILRIQQVVRGDSAAYFCASSPPNRGSGETQYFGPGTRLLVL.

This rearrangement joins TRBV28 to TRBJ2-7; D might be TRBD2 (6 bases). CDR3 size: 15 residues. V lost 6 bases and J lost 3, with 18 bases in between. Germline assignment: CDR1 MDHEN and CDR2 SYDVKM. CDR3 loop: CASRLGGAGVYEQYF. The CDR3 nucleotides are TGTGCCAGCAGGTTAGGAGGGGCTGGGGTCTACGAGCAGTACTTC.

CDR3 sequence reads: CASALTGGYGYTF. CDR3 DNA sequence: TGTGCCAGCGCTTTAACAGGGGGGTATGGCTACACCTTC. V is TRBV5-6 and J is TRBJ1-2; TRBD1 aligns across 8 bases. The V gene end was trimmed by 7 bases and the J gene end by 5 bases; junction bases not matched to a gene: 7. Germline values: CDR1 SGHDT, CDR2 YYEEEE. The CDR3 has 13 amino acids.

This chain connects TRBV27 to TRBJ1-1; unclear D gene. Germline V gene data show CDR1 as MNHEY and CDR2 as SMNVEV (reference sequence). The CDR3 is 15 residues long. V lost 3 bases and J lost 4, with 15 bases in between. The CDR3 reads CASSLVEGRVTEAFF. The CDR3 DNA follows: TGTGCCAGCAGTTTGGTGGAGGGTAGGGTCACTGAAGCTTTCTTT.

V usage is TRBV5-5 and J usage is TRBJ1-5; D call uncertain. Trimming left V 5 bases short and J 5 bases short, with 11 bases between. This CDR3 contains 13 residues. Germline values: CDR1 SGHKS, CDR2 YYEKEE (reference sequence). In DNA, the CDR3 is TGTGCCAGCAGTCGGGGAGGAGATCAGCCCCAGCATTTT. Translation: CASSRGGDQPQHF.